This TCR beta chain was identified in a study of T cell repertoires in cytomegalovirus infection. Comments on this clonotype: The antigen is not known.

CDR1 and CDR2 from the germline V gene are SGHDN and FVKESK. The CDR3 runs to 15 residues. V was clipped by 4 bases and J by 0 bases, with 9 bases between them. Study results and caveats: There were HLA-C-restricted CMV-specific TCR beta clonotypes dominating the ex vivo response.

TCRdb reprocessed the reads with MiXCR, giving one entry per CDR3 protein. The top ten clones hold 14% of a sample with 310,000 or so distinct CDR3 sequences, around 25% of them seen once. The source of this sequence is a human donor in good health (CMV status not recorded). Some clones in this sample may be carry-over from other donors' samples. The chain has TRBV14 and TRBJ2-2; D unresolved. The sequencing sample was made of PBMCs. The chain's CDR3 is CASSLSRANTGELFF. The CDR3 DNA reads as TGTGCCAGCAGCCTATCGAGAGCGAACACCGGGGAGCTGTTTTTT. Full variable domain (rest looked up from reference TRBV14 and TRBJ2-2): EAGVTQFPSHSVIEKGQTVTLRCDPISGHDNLYWYRRVMGKEIKFLLHFVKESKQDESGMPNNRFLAERTGGTYSTLKVQPAELEDSGVYFCASSLSRANTGELFFGEGSRLTVL.